A single sample is the source of the 7 T cell receptor beta chains below, sequenced in a study of shared clonotypes between healthy human individuals. CD45RO negativity and positive selection for CCR7 defined naive CD8 cells, a population that excluded terminally differentiated effector memory CD45RA+ cells. The data were produced by immunoSEQ multiplex PCR, yet TCRdb's version contains in-frame clones alone and is incomplete. The data contain more than 2 million clones, about 95% of them singletons. The source material was naive CD8+ T cells sorted from blood. The origin of the receptors is a young man in good health.

This clone was picked up one time. This chain connects TRBV6-1 to TRBJ2-7; TRBD1 matches 8 bases. V was pared by 0 bases and J by 2 bases, with 6 bases of the junction left unmatched. The germline gives CDR1 MNHNS, CDR2 SASEGT. The CDR3 runs to 16 residues. The CDR3 protein is CASSEALAGGTYEQYF. In DNA, the CDR3 is TGTGCCAGCAGTGAAGCGCTTGCAGGGGGCACCTACGAGCAGTACTTC.

This CDR3 reads CASSHGAGNYEQYF. DNA for the CDR3: TGTGCCAGCAGCCACGGGGCAGGGAACTACGAGCAGTACTTC. The V call is TRBV11-2, the J call TRBJ2-7, with D possibly being TRBD1 or TRBD2 (5 bases each). Germline-derived CDR1 and CDR2 are SGHAT and FQNNGV. V lost 5 bases and J lost 3, with 14 bases in between. The length of the CDR3 is 14 residues.

This clone was observed a few times. The chain employs TRBV6-5 and TRBJ2-7; D possibly corresponds to TRBD2 (6 bases). The V gene lost 6 bases and the J gene lost 5 bases, with 8 bases spanning the gap. The germline gives CDR1 MNHEY, CDR2 SVGAGI. CDR3 length: 11 residues. CDR3 nucleotides: TGTGCCAGCAGGTGGGGGGACGAGCAGTACTTC. This translates into CASRWGDEQYF.

The chain recombines TRBV6-5 with TRBJ2-5; D ambiguous. CDR3 length: 12 amino acids. Germline CDR1 is MNHEY and CDR2 is SVGAGI. V was trimmed by 0 bases and J by 11 bases, leaving 10 bases between them. The DNA of the CDR3 is TGTGCCAGCAGTTACTCGTACGGAGAGCAGTACTTC. It yields the protein CASSYSYGEQYF.

This clone came up a few times. The V call is TRBV28, the J call TRBJ1-6; tentative D call: TRBD1 (6 bases). The length of the CDR3 is 12 residues. Germline loops: CDR1 MDHEN, CDR2 SYDVKM. Trimming stripped 6 bases from V and 12 bases from J, with 12 bases between. The CDR3 DNA reads TGTGCCAGCAGGCCAGGGGAGGGACCCCTCCACTTT. Encoded protein: CASRPGEGPLHF.

V and J are TRBV7-3 and TRBJ2-2, with D perhaps matching TRBD2 (6 bases). V gave up 2 bases and J gave up 2 bases, with 9 bases separating them. Germline V lookup: CDR1 SGHTA, CDR2 FQGTGA. The CDR3 loop spans 15 amino acids. CDR3 sequence reads: CASSLGLSNTGELFF. The CDR3 region has the DNA TGTGCCAGCAGCTTAGGACTATCCAACACCGGGGAGCTGTTTTTT.

The gene calls are TRBV6-1 and TRBJ1-2; D uncertain. CDR3 length equals 16 residues. V was pared by 1 base and J by 4 bases, with 16 bases between. Germline CDR1 MNHNS, CDR2 SASEGT. The CDR3 region has the DNA TGTGCCAGCAGTGAAGTTGGAAATCCAACTCTCTATGGCTACACCTTC. The encoded protein is CASSEVGNPTLYGYTF.